Listed below are T cell receptor beta chains from one sample, sequenced in a study of early T cells in non-severe SARS-CoV-2 infection. One entry per CDR3 protein results from TCRdb running MiXCR on the 5' RACE reads. The sample lists approximately 70,000 distinct CDR3 sequences; more than 8% were seen once. This sample comprised whole blood, obtained at baseline. These receptors were taken from an adult who was a healthcare worker with PCR-confirmed SARS-CoV-2 infection or an uninfected control (not recorded which). The CDR3 runs from the conserved cysteine through the conserved F or W. A D gene is named only where the DNA matches it firmly. The size of a clone is reported for some rows only, either as once, few or many, or as a class for expanded clones.

>many|TRBJ1-1|TRBV28|NA
CASSRSTEAFF
TGTGCCAGCAGTAGGAGCACTGAAGCTTTCTTT
>few|TRBJ2-5|TRBV10-3|TRBD1
CATADRGHTQYF
TGTGCCACCGCGGACAGGGGGCATACCCAGTACTTC
>few|TRBJ2-2|TRBV20-1|NA
CSPTGLANTGELFF
TGCAGTCCTACGGGCCTCGCGAACACCGGGGAGCTGTTTTTT
>few|TRBJ2-1|TRBV5-4|TRBD1
CASSLTGVMRDEQFF
TGTGCCAGCAGCTTGACAGGGGTTATGCGAGATGAGCAGTTCTTC
>NA|TRBJ1-2|TRBV10-2|TRBD1
CASSESLDRVNGYTF
TGCGCCAGCAGTGAATCTCTCGACAGGGTAAATGGCTACACCTTC
>NA|TRBJ1-5|TRBV6-6|NA
CASKREGGHSNQPQHF
TGTGCCAGCAAACGCGAGGGGGGCCATAGCAATCAGCCCCAGCATTTT
>few|TRBJ1-1|TRBV28|TRBD1
CASSFDGQGNTEAFF
TGTGCCAGCAGTTTTGATGGACAGGGGAACACTGAAGCTTTCTTT
>NA|TRBJ2-7|TRBV20-1|TRBD1
CSARDLSRDRGHEQYF
TGCAGTGCTAGAGATCTGAGCCGGGACAGGGGACACGAGCAGTACTTC
>few|TRBJ2-7|TRBV6-5|TRBD1
CASSYSQGASSYEQYF
TGTGCCAGCAGTTACTCCCAGGGGGCCAGCTCCTACGAGCAGTACTTC
>many|TRBJ1-1|TRBV10-2|NA
CASSVWVKTEAFF
TGCGCCAGCAGTGTCTGGGTCAAAACTGAAGCTTTCTTT
>NA|TRBJ2-2|TRBV6-2/TRBV6-3|NA
CASRSWTGELFF
TGTGCCAGCAGGTCTTGGACCGGGGAGCTGTTTTTT
>many|TRBJ2-7|TRBV28|NA
CASSLAGSSYEQYF
TGTGCCAGCAGTTTGGCTGGATCCTCCTACGAGCAGTACTTC
>many|TRBJ2-5|TRBV20-1|TRBD2
CSAPLWEGMKTQYF
TGCAGTGCTCCCCTTTGGGAGGGGATGAAGACCCAGTACTTC
>NA|TRBJ1-1|TRBV29-1|NA
CSVESQGGTEAFF
TGCAGCGTGGAAAGTCAGGGAGGCACTGAAGCTTTCTTT
>few|TRBJ2-2|TRBV20-1|NA
CSARRGTGELFF
TGCAGTGCTAGACGGGGAACCGGGGAGCTGTTTTTT
>many|TRBJ1-2|TRBV25-1|TRBD1
CASSEDRVGYGYTF
TGTGCCAGCAGTGAAGACAGGGTTGGATATGGCTACACCTTC
>NA|TRBJ1-3|TRBV5-1|TRBD1
CASSAPNRGLPNTIYF
TGCGCCAGCAGCGCACCTAACAGGGGGCTACCGAACACCATATATTTT